The 24 T cell receptor beta chains given below trace back to one sample, sequenced in a study of CD8+ T cells in alopecia areata. Once RNA had been extracted, it was reverse transcribed into cDNA to act as the sequencing template. Profiling relied on immunoSEQ multiplex PCR, and the TCRdb table lists in-frame clones only, not all of them. In the table there are about 190,000 clones, 55% to 70% of which are singletons. Treatment in this sample: oral pan-JAK inhibitor, 5-10 mg twice daily. Specimen: CD4+ T cells sorted from blood, collected at week 4, from a patient treated with tofacitinib. Receptors were obtained from a human donor with alopecia areata.

The J gene is TRBJ1-2, the V gene TRBV2; 10 bases fit TRBD1. The CDR3 consists of 15 residues. Losses at the gene ends were 8 bases for V and 0 bases for J; bases not matched to a gene: 6. Germline CDR1 and CDR2: SNHLY and FYNNEI. The chain's CDR3 is CASGGQGMSNYGYTF. CDR3 nucleotides: TGTGCCAGCGGGGGACAGGGGATGTCTAACTATGGCTACACCTTC.

Only a few counts were recorded for this clone. The chain carries TRBV7-2 and TRBJ1-3; D uncertain. V lost 6 bases and J lost 4, with 13 bases in between. Per germline, CDR1 SGHTA and CDR2 FQGNSA. The CDR3 length is 14 residues. The CDR3 is CASRSVSTGNTIYF. The DNA of the CDR3 is TGTGCCAGCAGATCTGTCTCGACCGGAAACACCATATATTTT.

In this sample, this clone turned up a few times. The CDR3 region is CASSSRRSGNQPQHF. CDR3 DNA sequence: TGTGCCAGTAGTTCACGACGCAGTGGAAATCAGCCCCAGCATTTT. This chain links TRBV19 with TRBJ1-5; D not resolved. From germline, CDR1 is LNHDA and CDR2 SQIVND (reference sequence). V gave up 5 bases and J gave up 4 bases, with 15 bases separating them. This CDR3 is 15 amino acids long.

This clone occurred a few times. The V call is TRBV29-1, the J call TRBJ2-5, with 8 positions matching TRBD2. Germline assignment: CDR1 SQVTM and CDR2 ANQGSEA. This CDR3 has 12 amino acids. Unmatched junction bases numbered 3, after V lost 4 bases and J lost 5 bases. The CDR3 DNA sequence: TGCAGCGTTGTATCGGGGGGGGAGACCCAGTACTTC. Its protein product is CSVVSGGETQYF.

The CDR3 here is CATSTRPSATGELFF. CDR3 DNA: TGTGCCACCAGCACCAGACCTAGTGCCACCGGGGAGCTGTTTTTT. The chain couples TRBV15 to TRBJ2-2, with D unclear. The germline V gene encodes CDR1 LNHNV and CDR2 YYDKDF (reference sequence). This CDR3 is built from 15 residues. Trimming left V 4 bases short and J 4 bases short, with 13 bases between. The full variable domain, in which reference TRBV15 and TRBJ2-2 provide the parts outside the CDR3, is DAMVIQNPRYQVTQFGKPVTLSCSQTLNHNVMYWYQQKSSQAPKLLFHYYDKDFNNEADTPDNFQSRRPNTSFCFLDIRSPGLGDTAMYLCATSTRPSATGELFFGEGSRLTVL.

This chain's CDR3 is CASSEHGNTEAFF. The CDR3 bases are TGTGCCAGCAGTGAACACGGGAACACTGAAGCTTTCTTT. The chain recombines TRBV2 with TRBJ1-1; D is unclear. Germline assignment: CDR1 SNHLY and CDR2 FYNNEI. V dropped 2 bases and J dropped 1 base, with 5 bases sitting between them. The CDR3 loop spans 13 amino acids.

The rearrangement uses TRBV30 and TRBJ2-1; TRBD2 aligns across 8 bases. The CDR3 is 17 amino acids. CDR1 and CDR2 (germline): GTSNPN, SVGIG (reference sequence). Trimming took 0 bases from V and 0 from J; bases not matched to a gene: 7. For the CDR3, the DNA is TGTGCCTGGAGTGTAGCAGCGGGGGCCCTCTCCTACAATGAGCAGTTCTTC. Translation gives CAWSVAAGALSYNEQFF.

This clone has just one count. The chain carries TRBV7-2 and TRBJ1-5; perhaps TRBD1 as D (6 bases). This CDR3 spans 13 amino acids. V lost 5 bases and J lost 7, with 12 bases in between. The germline V gene has CDR1 SGHTA and CDR2 FQGNSA. The CDR3 bases are TGTGCCAGCAGCCCCAGCAGGGGACAGCCCCAGCATTTT. Translated: CASSPSRGQPQHF.

This clone occurred once. V gene TRBV7-2 combines with J gene TRBJ1-6; possibly TRBD1 for D (5 bases). CDR3 length equals 12 residues. V was cut by 5 bases and J by 12 bases, with 11 bases left in between. Germline V gives CDR1 SGHTA, CDR2 FQGNSA. The CDR3 DNA sequence: TGTGCCAGCAGCCCCGGGACCCTACCCCTCCACTTT. It is translated as CASSPGTLPLHF.

The J gene is TRBJ2-1, the V gene TRBV30; D is uncertain. There are 11 residues in the CDR3. Germline V gives CDR1 GTSNPN, CDR2 SVGIG (reference sequence). Trimming pared 4 bases from V and 5 bases from J, leaving 6 bases between. CDR3 DNA sequence: TGTGCCTGGAACACCAACAATGAGCAGTTCTTC. The encoded protein is CAWNTNNEQFF.

This chain connects TRBV6-6 to TRBJ2-1, with D possibly TRBD1 on 6 matching bases. The CDR3 length is 14 residues. The germline V gene has CDR1 MNHNY and CDR2 SVGAGI (reference sequence). The V and J ends lost 7 bases and 6 bases respectively, with 16 bases between them. The CDR3 is CASNQGLEVNEQFF. The CDR3, as DNA: TGTGCCAGCAACCAGGGGCTTGAGGTCAATGAGCAGTTCTTC.

This clone was found a few times. The chain employs TRBV2 and TRBJ2-7; the match to TRBD2 covers 8 bases. Germline V gene lookup returns CDR1 SNHLY and CDR2 FYNNEI. The trim removed 4 bases at V and 11 bases at J, leaving 7 bases unmatched. The CDR3 runs 12 residues. The CDR3 spells CASSVSGVFKYF. The CDR3 bases are TGTGCCAGCAGTGTTAGCGGGGTGTTTAAGTACTTC.

The rearrangement joins TRBV5-4 to TRBJ2-2; TRBD2 matches at 9 bases. This CDR3 region has 14 residues. CDR1 and CDR2 (germline): SGHNT, YYREEE (reference sequence). V lost 9 bases to trimming and J lost 2 bases; unmatched junction nucleotides: 5. The CDR3 DNA is TGTGCCACCCTAGCGGGGAATAACACCGGGGAGCTGTTTTTT. This encodes CATLAGNNTGELFF.

The gene calls are TRBV19 and TRBJ1-1; 11 bases map to TRBD1. Germline CDR1 and CDR2: LNHDA and SQIVND (reference sequence). This CDR3 contains 14 residues. Trimming cost V 6 bases and J 3 bases; bases outside gene matches: 3. CDR3 nucleotide sequence: TGTGCCAGTAGGCCGGGACAGGGGGACACTGAAGCTTTCTTT. Protein: CASRPGQGDTEAFF.

The gene calls are TRBV5-6 and TRBJ1-6; a possible D gene is TRBD1 (6 bases). V was trimmed by 4 bases and J by 8 bases, leaving 7 bases between them. The CDR3 spans 12 residues. Germline lookup yields CDR1 SGHDT and CDR2 YYEEEE. The CDR3 DNA reads as TGTGCCAGCAGCAACAGGGATTCACCCCTCCACTTT. It yields the protein CASSNRDSPLHF.

The chain carries TRBV11-2 and TRBJ2-5, with D possibly TRBD1 on 6 matching bases. Deletions cut 5 bases from V and 2 bases from J, with 9 bases between. The germline V gene has CDR1 SGHAT and CDR2 FQNNGV. This CDR3 has 13 amino acids. DNA of the CDR3: TGTGCCAGCAGCCTCGGACAGCAAGAGACCCAGTACTTC. Its protein is CASSLGQQETQYF.

A few counts support this clone. The gene calls are TRBV9 and TRBJ1-6; tentative D call: TRBD1 (5 bases). Trimming pared 4 bases from V and 7 bases from J, leaving 15 bases between. The CDR3 extends over 15 amino acids. CDR1 is SGDLS, CDR2 YYNGEE, per germline. This CDR3 reads CASSMGGRSNSPLHF. DNA of the CDR3: TGTGCCAGCAGCATGGGGGGGAGGTCAAATTCACCCCTCCACTTT.

The rearrangement links TRBV19 to TRBJ1-2, with D possibly TRBD1 on 6 matching bases. The germline gives CDR1 LNHDA, CDR2 SQIVND (reference sequence). Trimming pared 2 bases from V and 4 bases from J, leaving 14 bases between. This CDR3 spans 15 amino acids. The CDR3 sequence: CASSISARGGYGYTF. The CDR3 DNA reads as TGTGCCAGTAGTATATCGGCCAGGGGCGGCTATGGCTACACCTTC.

This sequence joins TRBV10-3 and TRBJ1-2, with 8 bases lining up with TRBD1. Trimming took 8 bases from V and 6 from J; bases not matched to a gene: 8. Germline lookup yields CDR1 ENHRY and CDR2 SYGVKD. The CDR3 has 13 residues. In nucleotides, the CDR3 is TGTGCCATCGGCTCGACAGGGGAGGATGGCTACACCTTC. It specifies CAIGSTGEDGYTF.

This clone was found once. The chain is built from TRBV20-1 and TRBJ2-7; D gene uncertain. Germline CDR1 is DFQATT and CDR2 is SNEGSKA (reference sequence). V was pared by 4 bases and J by 3 bases, with 4 bases between. This CDR3 contains 10 residues. The CDR3, as DNA: TGCAGTGCTACGTTCTACGAGCAGTACTTC. Protein product: CSATFYEQYF.

CDR3 region: CASSPVGYNEQFF. CDR3 DNA: TGTGCCAGCAGCCCTGTGGGCTACAATGAGCAGTTCTTC. V usage is TRBV6-6 and J usage is TRBJ2-1; D uncertain. Germline lookup yields CDR1 MNHNY and CDR2 SVGAGI (reference sequence). Trimming took 6 bases from V and 3 from J, leaving 9 bases between them. The CDR3 sequence is 13 residues long.

A few counts support this clone. The rearrangement uses TRBV29-1 and TRBJ1-1, with D possibly matching TRBD1 (5 bases). The CDR3 totals 12 residues. Trimming took off 6 bases at V and 11 bases at J, with 19 bases between the two ends. Germline assignment: CDR1 SQVTM and CDR2 ANQGSEA. In DNA, the CDR3 is TGCAGCGTCTCTAGGACGGATGAGGGGGCTTTCTTT. Residues: CSVSRTDEGAFF.

The V call is TRBV6-5, the J call TRBJ1-1; D is undetermined. V lost 6 bases and J 5 bases, leaving 10 bases between the germline ends. The germline gives CDR1 MNHEY, CDR2 SVGAGI. CDR3 size: 12 residues. DNA of the CDR3: TGTGCCAGCAGGGTACGAGGGACTGAAGCTTTCTTT. This codes for CASRVRGTEAFF.

There are a few counts of this clone. This chain links TRBV5-6 with TRBJ1-6; tentatively, D is TRBD1 (6 bases). This CDR3 comprises 15 residues. Trimming took 4 bases from V and 6 from J, leaving 14 bases between them. From germline, CDR1 is SGHDT and CDR2 YYEEEE. This CDR3 is CASSLLDRVNSPLHF. The CDR3 DNA follows: TGTGCCAGCAGCCTACTGGACAGAGTTAATTCACCCCTCCACTTT.